Following are 6 T cell receptor beta chains from one sample sequenced in a study of T cells expressing NK-cell markers. TCRdb processed the 5' RACE reads again and assigns one entry to each CDR3 protein, with no DNA. This repertoire includes around 550,000 distinct CDR3 sequences. The sequenced sample was blood T cells: a sorted CD56 or NKG2C T cell subset, CD4+ or CD8+ T cells, or bulk PBMC T cells (not recorded which). The receptor source for this set is a man aged 18 to 35 in good health.

This chain joins TRBV12-3 or TRBV12-4 and TRBJ2-7. CDR3 length: 16 amino acids. CDR3 in amino acids: CASSLSLAGSSYEQYF.

The gene calls are TRBV2 and TRBJ2-3. From germline, CDR1 is SNHLY and CDR2 FYNNEI. The CDR3 contains 14 residues. CDR3 amino acids: CASSEDGRTDTQYF.

V is TRBV6-2 or TRBV6-3 and J is TRBJ2-3; TCRdb designates TRBD2, a call that cannot be tested without DNA. Germline CDR1 reads MNHEY; CDR2 reads SVGEGT. The CDR3 sequence is 19 residues long. CDR3: CASKSLRLAGGPDTDTQYF.

The chain couples TRBV7-2 to TRBJ1-2; TCRdb picks TRBD1, but there is no DNA to check that call. This CDR3 comprises 12 residues. Germline V gene sequence: CDR1 SGHTA, CDR2 FQGNSA. The CDR3 is CASRATGHGYTF.

The genes are TRBV29-1 and TRBJ1-1; TCRdb selects TRBD1, and the lack of DNA leaves this call unchecked. Germline V gene lookup returns CDR1 SQVTM and CDR2 ANQGSEA. CDR3 length equals 15 residues. The CDR3 spells CSVSGQGAGYTEAFF.

CDR3 in amino acids: CSVAQEGVGSQFF. The chain carries TRBV29-1 and TRBJ2-1. CDR1 is SQVTM, CDR2 ANQGSEA, per germline. The CDR3 runs 13 residues.